This T cell receptor (beta chain) originates from a study of cytomegalovirus exposure and HLA in healthy donors. Per the germline V gene, CDR1 is MDHEN and CDR2 is SYDVKM. The CDR3 length is 14 residues. V shed 8 bases, J shed 9 bases, and the junction held 14 bases outside the gene matches. Broader study findings: A later analysis reportedly found that, within productive TCRs, an Asian-associated ancestry cluster had fewer N-insertions than the mean observed across the approximately 700 donors. When presence/absence was analysed, sequencing depth was taken to be roughly uniform across donors. In a later analysis, a missense DCLRE1C variant was linked to TCR beta V- and J-gene trimming.

The PCR had 60 Vbeta and 13 Jbeta primers. TCRdb's table, derived via immunoSEQ multiplex PCR, lists solely in-frame clones and lacks some. The sample shows fewer than 85,000 clones, and about 5% sits with its ten largest clones. Comments on this clone: What it binds is unknown.

This rearrangement joins TRBV28 to TRBJ1-2, with TRBD1 identical over 8 bases. The specimen was PBMCs. The receptor's source is a woman aged 40 to 49 in good health and CMV-seropositive. CDR3 bases: TGTGCCAGCTACTTGACAGGGGACCTTCTACGCTACACCTTC. It is translated as CASYLTGDLLRYTF.